Listed below are T cell receptor beta chains from one sample, sequenced in a study of blood T cell repertoires in COVID-19. Only in-frame clones appear in the TCRdb table, and some are missing; sequencing was by immunoSEQ multiplex PCR. Among around 340,000 clones listed, roughly 89% were seen once. The sequenced sample consisted of peripheral blood. The receptors shown here come from a woman aged 55-69 years with COVID-19, enrolled during active disease. Each CDR3 is given with its conserved first and last residue. D genes are given only for firm matches. For some rows the clone size is stated as once, few or many, or as a class when expanded; others skip it.

DNA | CDR3 | D | J | V | size
TGTGCCAGCAGCTCAGCAGGGGCAGGTCGGAACACTGAAGCTTTCTTT | CASSSAGAGRNTEAFF | NA | TRBJ1-1 | TRBV5-4 | NA
TGCAGCGTTGAAGGTGAACAGGGGTCGTACAATGAGCAGTTCTTC | CSVEGEQGSYNEQFF | TRBD1 | TRBJ2-1 | TRBV29-1 | NA
TGTGCCAGCAGCCCCGGGAGCACAGATACGCAGTATTTT | CASSPGSTDTQYF | NA | TRBJ2-3 | TRBV7-9 | NA
TGTGCCAGCAGTCCCGCGGCGGGTGGTGGGCAGTACTTC | CASSPAAGGGQYF | NA | TRBJ2-7 | TRBV12-3/TRBV12-4 | NA
TGTGCCAGCAGCTTAGAACCTATGAACACTGAAGCTTTCTTT | CASSLEPMNTEAFF | NA | TRBJ1-1 | TRBV7-3 | NA
TGTGCCAGCAGCTTAGGCGGGGGGGGAGATACGCAGTATTTT | CASSLGGGGDTQYF | TRBD2 | TRBJ2-3 | TRBV7-9 | NA
TGTGCCAGCAGTGACATAGGGGGGGGCAGGGAGACCCAGTACTTC | CASSDIGGGRETQYF | NA | TRBJ2-5 | TRBV6-1 | NA
TGTGCCAGCAGTCGGAACTCCGGGGGGGGCTACACCTTC | CASSRNSGGGYTF | NA | TRBJ1-2 | TRBV12-3/TRBV12-4 | NA
TGTGCCACCGGAGGGGAATTGACTAATGAAAAACTGTTTTTT | CATGGELTNEKLFF | NA | TRBJ1-4 | TRBV2 | NA
TGTGCCAGCAGCTTAAGGAGCGAGCAGTTCTTC | CASSLRSEQFF | NA | TRBJ2-1 | TRBV7-6 | NA
TGTGCCAGCAGCTTGGGAACAGGGGGGGACAATCAGCCCCAGCATTTT | CASSLGTGGDNQPQHF | TRBD1 | TRBJ1-5 | TRBV7-9 | NA
TGTGCCAGCAAAGGACTAGAGGCCTACAATGAGCAGTTCTTC | CASKGLEAYNEQFF | TRBD2 | TRBJ2-1 | TRBV27 | few
TGTGCCAGCTCACCCCTTACAACACAGGGGAACAATGAAAAACTGTTTTTT | CASSPLTTQGNNEKLFF | TRBD1 | TRBJ1-4 | TRBV18 | NA
TGCGCCAGCAGCTTGGGACAGAGCTCCTACGAGCAGTACTTC | CASSLGQSSYEQYF | NA | TRBJ2-7 | TRBV5-1 | NA
TGCGCCAGCACCCTTAGCGGGGGGAACAATGAGCAGTTCTTC | CASTLSGGNNEQFF | TRBD2 | TRBJ2-1 | TRBV5-1 | NA
TGTGCCAGCTCACCACCGGGACAGGGCTACGGAAACACCATATATTTT | CASSPPGQGYGNTIYF | TRBD1 | TRBJ1-3 | TRBV18 | NA
TGCGCCAGCAGCCCCTCTGAACAGGGGGCGGTGGATACGCAGTATTTT | CASSPSEQGAVDTQYF | TRBD1 | TRBJ2-3 | TRBV5-1 | NA
TGTGCCAGCAGTTACAGGCAGGGCTATGGCTACACCTTC | CASSYRQGYGYTF | NA | TRBJ1-2 | TRBV6-5 | NA
TGTGCCACCAGCAGAGATGGGGGGGCAAATGAAAAACTGTTTTTT | CATSRDGGANEKLFF | NA | TRBJ1-4 | TRBV15 | NA
TGTGCCAGCAGCTTACAGGGTCCTGAAGCTTTCTTT | CASSLQGPEAFF | NA | TRBJ1-1 | TRBV11-1 | few
TGCGCCAGCAGCCAAGGATTTGGGCCGAACACTGAAGCTTTCTTT | CASSQGFGPNTEAFF | NA | TRBJ1-1 | TRBV4-1 | NA
TGTGCCAGTAGTATGGGGCCTAGCGGGGGTGGAGATACGCAGTATTTT | CASSMGPSGGGDTQYF | TRBD2 | TRBJ2-3 | TRBV19 | NA
TGTGCCAGCAGTTCATCCCCTATGGGGCTCGGGGCCAACGTCCTGACTTTC | CASSSSPMGLGANVLTF | NA | TRBJ2-6 | TRBV11-2 | NA
TGTGCCAGCAGTAATTCCGGGACAGGTACCTACGAGCAGTACTTC | CASSNSGTGTYEQYF | TRBD1 | TRBJ2-7 | TRBV6-5 | NA
TGTGCCAGCCTGTTACAGGGGTTTGGCTACACCTTC | CASLLQGFGYTF | TRBD1 | TRBJ1-2 | TRBV28 | NA